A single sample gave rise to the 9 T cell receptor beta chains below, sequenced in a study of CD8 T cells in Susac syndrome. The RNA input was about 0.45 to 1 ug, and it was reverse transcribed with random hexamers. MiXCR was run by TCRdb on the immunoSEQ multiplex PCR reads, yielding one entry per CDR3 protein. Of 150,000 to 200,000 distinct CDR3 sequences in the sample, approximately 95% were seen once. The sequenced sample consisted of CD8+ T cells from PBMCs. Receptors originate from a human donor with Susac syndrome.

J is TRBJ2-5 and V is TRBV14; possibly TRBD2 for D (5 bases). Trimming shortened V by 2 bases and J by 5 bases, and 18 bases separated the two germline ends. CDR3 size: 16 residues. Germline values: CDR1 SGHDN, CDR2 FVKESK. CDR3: CASSQLSGSMGETQYF. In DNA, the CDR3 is TGTGCCAGCAGCCAATTAAGCGGTTCCATGGGGGAGACCCAGTACTTC.

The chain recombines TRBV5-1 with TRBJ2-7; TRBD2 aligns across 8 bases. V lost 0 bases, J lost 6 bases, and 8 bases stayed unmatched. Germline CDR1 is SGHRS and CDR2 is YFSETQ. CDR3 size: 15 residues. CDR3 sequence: CASSLVGSGIGEQYF. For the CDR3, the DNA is TGCGCCAGCAGCTTGGTAGGTAGCGGGATCGGCGAGCAGTACTTC.

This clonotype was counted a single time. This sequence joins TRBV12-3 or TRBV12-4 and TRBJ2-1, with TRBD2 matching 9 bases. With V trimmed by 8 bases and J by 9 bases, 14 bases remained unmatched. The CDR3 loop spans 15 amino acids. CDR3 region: CASVSGTSKGGEQFF. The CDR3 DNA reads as TGTGCCAGCGTCTCCGGGACTAGCAAAGGGGGTGAGCAGTTCTTC.

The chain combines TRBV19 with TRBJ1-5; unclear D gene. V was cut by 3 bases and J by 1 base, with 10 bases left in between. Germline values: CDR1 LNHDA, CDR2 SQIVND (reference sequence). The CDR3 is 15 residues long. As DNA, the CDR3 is TGTGCCAGTAGTATCTTTGGGATAAGCAATCAGCCCCAGCATTTT. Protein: CASSIFGISNQPQHF. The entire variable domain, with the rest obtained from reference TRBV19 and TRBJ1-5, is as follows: DGGITQSPKYLFRKEGQNVTLSCEQNLNHDAMYWYRQDPGQGLRLIYYSQIVNDFQKGDIAEGYSVSREKKESFPLTVTSAQKNPTAFYLCASSIFGISNQPQHFGDGTRLSIL.

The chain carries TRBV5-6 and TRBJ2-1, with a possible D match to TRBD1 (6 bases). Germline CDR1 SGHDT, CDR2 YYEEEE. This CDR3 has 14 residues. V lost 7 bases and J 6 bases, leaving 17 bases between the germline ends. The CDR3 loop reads CASGPTGSPNEQFF. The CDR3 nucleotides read TGTGCCAGCGGACCTACAGGGTCCCCCAATGAGCAGTTCTTC.

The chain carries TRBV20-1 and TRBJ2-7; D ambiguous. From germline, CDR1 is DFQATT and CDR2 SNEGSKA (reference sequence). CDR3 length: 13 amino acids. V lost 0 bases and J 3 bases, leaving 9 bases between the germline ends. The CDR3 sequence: CSARDTLNYEQYF. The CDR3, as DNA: TGCAGTGCTAGAGATACACTTAACTACGAGCAGTACTTC.

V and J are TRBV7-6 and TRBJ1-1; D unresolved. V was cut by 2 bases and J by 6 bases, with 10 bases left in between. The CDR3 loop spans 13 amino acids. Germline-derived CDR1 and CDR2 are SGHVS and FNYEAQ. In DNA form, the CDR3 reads TGTGCCAGCAGCTTACTTGGCGAGGCTGAAGCTTTCTTT. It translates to CASSLLGEAEAFF.

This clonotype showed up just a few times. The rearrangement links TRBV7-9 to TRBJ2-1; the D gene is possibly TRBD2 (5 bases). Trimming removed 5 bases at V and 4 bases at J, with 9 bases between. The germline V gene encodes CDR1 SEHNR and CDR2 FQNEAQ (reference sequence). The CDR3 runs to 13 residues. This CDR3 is CASSPTSYNEQFF. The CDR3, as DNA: TGTGCCAGCAGCCCCACTAGTTACAATGAGCAGTTCTTC.

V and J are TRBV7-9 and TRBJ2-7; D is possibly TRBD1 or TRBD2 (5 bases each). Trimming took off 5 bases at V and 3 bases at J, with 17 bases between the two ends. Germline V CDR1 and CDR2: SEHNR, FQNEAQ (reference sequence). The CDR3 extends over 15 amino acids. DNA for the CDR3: TGTGCCAGCAGCCTTAACACGGGACCCAACTACGAGCAGTACTTC. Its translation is CASSLNTGPNYEQYF.